This T cell receptor beta chain was documented in a study of cytomegalovirus exposure and HLA in healthy donors. Study as a whole: The 120 validation repertoires and the approximately 640 first-cohort repertoires shared a platform, a later analysis reported.

Study-level findings and limits: It was found in a later analysis that first-cohort TCR clusters tended to co-occur in the 90 to 150 validation repertoires.

On this clone: Antigen unknown.

Clones were read by immunoSEQ multiplex PCR, and TCRdb kept only the in-frame ones, dropping some. In the table there are 200,000 or so clones, roughly 91% of which are singletons. CDR1 and CDR2 (germline): SGDLS, YYNGEE. The CDR3 runs to 16 residues. The V end lost 3 bases, the J end lost 4 bases, and 16 bases lay between the germline ends. The chain links TRBV9 to TRBJ2-2, with a weak D call TRBD2 (5 bases). The sequence came from a woman between 18 and 29 years old in good health and CMV-seropositive. Material for sequencing was PBMCs. CDR3 in amino acids: CASSGERGPSTGELFF. CDR3 DNA: TGTGCCAGCAGCGGAGAGCGAGGGCCGAGCACCGGGGAGCTGTTTTTT.